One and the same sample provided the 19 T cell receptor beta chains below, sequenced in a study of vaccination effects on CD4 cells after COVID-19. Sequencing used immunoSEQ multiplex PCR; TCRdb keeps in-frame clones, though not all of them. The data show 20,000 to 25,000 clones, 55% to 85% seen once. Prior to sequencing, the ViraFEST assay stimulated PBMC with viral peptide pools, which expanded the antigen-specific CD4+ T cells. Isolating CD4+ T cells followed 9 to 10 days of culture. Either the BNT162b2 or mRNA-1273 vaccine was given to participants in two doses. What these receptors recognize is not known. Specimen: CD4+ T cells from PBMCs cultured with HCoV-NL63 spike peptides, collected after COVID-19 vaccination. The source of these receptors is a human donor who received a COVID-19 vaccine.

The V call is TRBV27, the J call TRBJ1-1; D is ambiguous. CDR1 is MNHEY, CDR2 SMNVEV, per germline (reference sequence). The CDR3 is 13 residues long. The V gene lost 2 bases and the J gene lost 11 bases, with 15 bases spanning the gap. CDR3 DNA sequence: TGTGCCAGCAGTTTAAATGGGCCCACGACGGCTTTCTTT. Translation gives CASSLNGPTTAFF.

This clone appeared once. The CDR3 nucleotides read TGTGCCAGCAGCGCCTGGACAGCAGCTAACTATGGCTACACCTTC. Its translation is CASSAWTAANYGYTF. This chain links TRBV9 with TRBJ1-2; a possible D gene is TRBD1 (6 bases). The CDR3 sequence is 15 residues long. V gave up 3 bases and J gave up 0 bases, with 12 bases separating them. CDR1 and CDR2 (germline): SGDLS, YYNGEE.

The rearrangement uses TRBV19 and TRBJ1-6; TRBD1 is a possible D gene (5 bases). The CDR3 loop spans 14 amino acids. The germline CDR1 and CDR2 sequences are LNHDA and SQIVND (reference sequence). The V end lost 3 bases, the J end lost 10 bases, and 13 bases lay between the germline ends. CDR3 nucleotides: TGTGCCAGTAGTATCAACAGGTCTCCGTCACCCCTCCACTTT. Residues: CASSINRSPSPLHF.

This CDR3 reads CASSLQDSYEQYF. CDR3 DNA: TGCGCCAGCAGCTTACAGGACTCCTACGAGCAGTACTTC. V gene TRBV5-1 combines with J gene TRBJ2-7; possibly TRBD1 for D (5 bases). The V end lost 2 bases, the J end lost 0 bases, and 6 bases lay between the germline ends. CDR3 size: 13 residues. Germline CDR1 reads SGHRS; CDR2 reads YFSETQ.

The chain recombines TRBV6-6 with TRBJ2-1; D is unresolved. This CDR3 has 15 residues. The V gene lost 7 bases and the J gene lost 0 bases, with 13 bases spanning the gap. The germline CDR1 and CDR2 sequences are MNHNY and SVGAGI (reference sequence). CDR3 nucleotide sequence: TGTGCCAGCACCTTAGAGCAAAGCTCCTACAATGAGCAGTTCTTC. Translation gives CASTLEQSSYNEQFF.

CDR3 in DNA: TGTGCCAGCAGTGAGGGGGGGCACACTGAAGCTTTCTTT. Its protein is CASSEGGHTEAFF. The gene calls are TRBV2 and TRBJ1-1, with D possibly TRBD1 on 6 matching bases. Germline CDR1 is SNHLY and CDR2 is FYNNEI. The V end lost 3 bases, the J end lost 3 bases, and 8 bases lay between the germline ends. There are 13 residues in the CDR3. Full variable domain (remainder filled in from reference TRBV2 and TRBJ1-1): EPEVTQTPSHQVTQMGQEVILRCVPISNHLYFYWYRQILGQKVEFLVSFYNNEISEKSEIFDDQFSVERPDGSNFTLKIRSTKLEDSAMYFCASSEGGHTEAFFGQGTRLTVV.

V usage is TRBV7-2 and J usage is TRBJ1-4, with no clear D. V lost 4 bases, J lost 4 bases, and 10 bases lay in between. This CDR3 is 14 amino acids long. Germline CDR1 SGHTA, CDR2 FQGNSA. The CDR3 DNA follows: TGTGCCAGCAGCTCTCACCAGATTAATGAAAAACTGTTTTTT. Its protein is CASSSHQINEKLFF.

The CDR3, as DNA: TGCAGCGTTGAAGTACGGTCAGGGGACACTGAAGCTTTCTTT. Residues: CSVEVRSGDTEAFF. The chain links TRBV29-1 to TRBJ1-1, with TRBD1 as a possible D gene (6 bases). Germline loops: CDR1 SQVTM, CDR2 ANQGSEA. Trimming cost V 1 base and J 3 bases, with 12 bases left between them. The CDR3 is 14 residues long.

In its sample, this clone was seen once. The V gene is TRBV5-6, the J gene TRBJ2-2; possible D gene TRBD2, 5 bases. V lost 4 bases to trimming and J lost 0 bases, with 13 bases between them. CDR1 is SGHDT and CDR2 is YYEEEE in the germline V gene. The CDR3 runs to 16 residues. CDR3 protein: CASSRRRLSNTGELFF. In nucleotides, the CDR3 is TGTGCCAGCAGCCGTCGGAGGCTTTCGAACACCGGGGAGCTGTTTTTT.

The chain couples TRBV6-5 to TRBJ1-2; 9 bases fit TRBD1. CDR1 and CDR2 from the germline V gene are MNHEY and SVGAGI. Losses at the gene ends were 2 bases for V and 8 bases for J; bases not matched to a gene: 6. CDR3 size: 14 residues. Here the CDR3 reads CASSYPGQGWGYTF. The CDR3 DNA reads TGTGCCAGCAGTTACCCGGGACAGGGTTGGGGCTACACCTTC.

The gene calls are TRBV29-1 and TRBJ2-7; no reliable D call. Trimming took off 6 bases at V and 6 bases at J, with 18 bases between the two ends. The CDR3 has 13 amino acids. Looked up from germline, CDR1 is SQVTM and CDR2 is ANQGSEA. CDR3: CSVASRLSSEQYF. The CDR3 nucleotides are TGCAGCGTAGCCTCCAGGTTATCTAGCGAGCAGTACTTC.

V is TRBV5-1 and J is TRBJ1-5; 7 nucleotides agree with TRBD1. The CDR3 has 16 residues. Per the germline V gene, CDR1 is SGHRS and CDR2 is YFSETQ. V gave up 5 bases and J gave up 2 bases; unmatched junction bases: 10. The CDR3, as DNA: TGCGCCAGCAGAGGGACGGACAGGCTCGGCAATCAGCCCCAGCATTTT. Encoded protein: CASRGTDRLGNQPQHF. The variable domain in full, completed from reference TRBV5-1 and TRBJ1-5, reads KAGVTQTPRYLIKTRGQQVTLSCSPISGHRSVSWYQQTPGQGLQFLFEYFSETQRNKGNFPGRFSGRQFSNSRSEMNVSTLELGDSALYLCASRGTDRLGNQPQHFGDGTRLSIL.

This chain's CDR3 is CASSLGASRSGNTIYF. The DNA of the CDR3 is TGTGCCAGCAGCTTAGGAGCCAGTCGCTCTGGAAACACCATATATTTT. V gene TRBV7-2 combines with J gene TRBJ1-3; no reliable D call. The germline V and J ends were trimmed by 1 base and 0 bases, with 10 bases remaining between them. Germline-derived CDR1 and CDR2 are SGHTA and FQGNSA. The CDR3 sequence is 16 residues long.

CDR3 in DNA: TGCGCCAGCAGGGGGGCGGGGGCCTACAATGAGCAGTTCTTC. Protein product: CASRGAGAYNEQFF. The rearrangement links TRBV5-1 to TRBJ2-1; TRBD2 is a possible D gene (7 bases). The CDR3 contains 14 residues. V lost 5 bases to trimming and J lost 2 bases, with 11 bases between them. Germline CDR1 reads SGHRS; CDR2 reads YFSETQ. The full variable domain, in which reference TRBV5-1 and TRBJ2-1 provide the parts outside the CDR3, is KAGVTQTPRYLIKTRGQQVTLSCSPISGHRSVSWYQQTPGQGLQFLFEYFSETQRNKGNFPGRFSGRQFSNSRSEMNVSTLELGDSALYLCASRGAGAYNEQFFGPGTRLTVL.

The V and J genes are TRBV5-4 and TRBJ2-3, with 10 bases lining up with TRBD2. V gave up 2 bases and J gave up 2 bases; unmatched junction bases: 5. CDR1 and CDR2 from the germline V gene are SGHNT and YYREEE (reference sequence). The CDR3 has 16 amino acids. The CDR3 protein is CASSLIAGGNTDTQYF. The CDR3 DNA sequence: TGTGCCAGCAGCTTAATAGCGGGAGGAAACACAGATACGCAGTATTTT.

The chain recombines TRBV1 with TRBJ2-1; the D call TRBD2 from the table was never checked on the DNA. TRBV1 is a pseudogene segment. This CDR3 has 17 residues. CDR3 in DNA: TGCACCAGCAGCCCTCCCCCTATCGCGGGAATAAACAATGAGCAGTTCTTC. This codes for CTSSPPPIAGINNEQFF.

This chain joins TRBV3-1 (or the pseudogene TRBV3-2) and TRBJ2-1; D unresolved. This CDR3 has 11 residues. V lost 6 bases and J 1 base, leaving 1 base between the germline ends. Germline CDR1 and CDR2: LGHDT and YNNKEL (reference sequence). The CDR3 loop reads CASSSYNEQFF. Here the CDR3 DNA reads TGTGCCAGCAGTTCCTACAATGAGCAGTTCTTC.

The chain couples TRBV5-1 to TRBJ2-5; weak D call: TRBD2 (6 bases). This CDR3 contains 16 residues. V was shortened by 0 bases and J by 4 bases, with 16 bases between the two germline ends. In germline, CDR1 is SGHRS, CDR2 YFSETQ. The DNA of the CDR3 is TGCGCCAGCAGCTTGGCCATTGGGACTTCAAGAGAGACCCAGTACTTC. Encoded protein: CASSLAIGTSRETQYF.

CDR3 sequence: CSASTAGGGETQYF. Written as DNA, the CDR3 is TGCAGTGCTAGTACTGCGGGAGGAGGGGAGACCCAGTACTTC. The rearrangement links TRBV20-1 to TRBJ2-5; 8 bases are shared with TRBD2. The germline V gene encodes CDR1 DFQATT and CDR2 SNEGSKA (reference sequence). J gave up 5 bases and V 3 bases, and 8 bases lay outside the gene matches. This CDR3 spans 14 amino acids.